The clone carrying this TCR beta chain was found once. The sample belongs to a study of radiotherapy plus CTLA-4 blockade in lung cancer. Study-level information: Objective responses were seen in over 15% of patients, disease control in roughly 30%.

V lost 5 bases and J lost 8; bases outside the gene matches: 6. The germline V gene encodes CDR1 GTSNPN and CDR2 SVGIG (reference sequence). CDR3 length equals 13 residues. It was focal radiation plus CTLA-4 blockade with ipilimumab that patients with chemo-refractory metastatic non-small-cell lung cancer received. Sequencing used immunoSEQ multiplex PCR; TCRdb keeps in-frame clones, though not all of them. The sample comprises some 66,000 clones, about 80% of which are singletons, and roughly 4% rests with the top ten. This receptor was obtained from a human donor with non-small cell lung cancer who had a partial response to radiotherapy plus ipilimumab. The source material was peripheral blood, sampled from a patient treated with radiotherapy plus ipilimumab. The rearrangement joins TRBV30 to TRBJ2-1, with 10 positions matching TRBD1. The CDR3 reads CAWLRDRGDEQFF. The CDR3 nucleotides are TGTGCCTGGTTGAGGGACAGGGGCGATGAGCAGTTCTTC.